What follows are 20 T cell receptor beta chains derived from one specimen sequenced in a study of T cell responses to AZD1222 COVID-19 vaccine. Assay: immunoSEQ multiplex PCR; the TCRdb copy retains only in-frame clones and omits some. The table lists some 130,000 clones, 85% to 90% of them singletons. Specimen: peripheral blood, collected on day 0 of AZD1222 vaccination. These receptor sequences come from an adult in good health.

The chain recombines TRBV3-1 (or the pseudogene TRBV3-2) with TRBJ1-4, with a possible D match to TRBD1 (5 bases). CDR3 size: 14 residues. V lost 1 base and J 10 bases, leaving 13 bases between the germline ends. Per germline, CDR1 LGHDT and CDR2 YNNKEL (reference sequence). CDR3 in DNA: TGTGCCAGCAGCCAAGGAGCGGGGCCGGGAAAACTGTTTTTT. Residues: CASSQGAGPGKLFF.

The rearrangement links TRBV25-1 to TRBJ1-5; D remains unclear. The V end was cut by 1 base, the J end by 7 bases, with 11 bases between. Germline assignment: CDR1 MGHDK and CDR2 SYGVNS. The CDR3 loop spans 14 amino acids. CDR3 residues: CASSEWWSGQPQHF. Written as DNA, the CDR3 is TGTGCCAGCAGTGAATGGTGGTCCGGGCAGCCCCAGCATTTT.

This clone has only one observation. V and J are TRBV10-3 and TRBJ1-3; D gene unclear. The CDR3 is 11 amino acids. Germline loops: CDR1 ENHRY, CDR2 SYGVKD. CDR3 coding DNA: TGTGCGTCACAGTCTGGAAACACCATATATTTT. Its protein product is CASQSGNTIYF.

The V and J genes are TRBV5-1 and TRBJ1-2; D perhaps matches TRBD1 (6 bases). Germline CDR1 reads SGHRS; CDR2 reads YFSETQ. There are 14 residues in the CDR3. Trimming cost V 2 bases and J 7 bases, with 15 bases left between them. The CDR3: CASSFQQGVGGYTF. As DNA, the CDR3 is TGCGCCAGCAGCTTCCAACAGGGTGTTGGTGGCTACACCTTC.

V usage is TRBV7-9 and J usage is TRBJ2-5, with D maybe TRBD2 (6 bases). V was clipped by 5 bases and J by 5 bases, with 18 bases between them. The CDR3 totals 15 residues. Germline V gene data show CDR1 as SEHNR and CDR2 as FQNEAQ (reference sequence). The CDR3: CASSGGHPREETQYF. CDR3 bases: TGTGCCAGCAGCGGCGGACACCCTCGGGAGGAGACCCAGTACTTC.

V gene TRBV28 combines with J gene TRBJ1-1; D uncertain. The CDR3 is 15 residues long. CDR1 and CDR2 (germline): MDHEN, SYDVKM. Deletions cut 3 bases from V and 1 base from J, with 12 bases between. The CDR3 DNA reads as TGTGCCAGCAGTTTGGTAGCACCGAGGAACACTGAAGCTTTCTTT. Translated: CASSLVAPRNTEAFF.

The chain recombines TRBV28 with TRBJ2-7; D uncertain. The V and J ends lost 4 bases and 3 bases respectively, with 7 bases between them. This CDR3 region has 12 residues. CDR1 and CDR2 from the germline V gene are MDHEN and SYDVKM. The CDR3 nucleotides are TGTGCCAGCAGTTCCGTGGTCTACGAGCAGTACTTC. Its protein is CASSSVVYEQYF.

This sequence joins TRBV4-1 and TRBJ1-5, with D possibly TRBD1 on 6 matching bases. The CDR3 is 15 amino acids. Germline values: CDR1 MGHRA, CDR2 YSYEKL. With 1 base removed from V and 2 bases from J, the gap between germline ends came to 9 bases. CDR3 nucleotides: TGCGCCAGCAGCCAAGGGACAGTCGGCAATCAGCCCCAGCATTTT. This translates into CASSQGTVGNQPQHF.

Regarding this clone: The same CDR3 also results from other DNA sequences found in this sample. The rearrangement links TRBV2 to TRBJ2-7, with D unresolved. Trimming cost V 0 bases and J 1 base, with 1 base left between them. The CDR3 is 12 amino acids. From germline, CDR1 is SNHLY and CDR2 FYNNEI. This CDR3 reads CASSEASYEQYF. CDR3 nucleotides: TGTGCCAGCAGTGAAGCTTCCTACGAGCAGTACTTC.

V is TRBV7-8 and J is TRBJ2-3; 7 bases are shared with TRBD1. The CDR3 has 16 amino acids. Losses at the gene ends were 5 bases for V and 2 bases for J; bases not matched to a gene: 10. The germline gives CDR1 SGHVS, CDR2 FQNEAQ. As DNA, the CDR3 is TGTGCCAGCAGCCCCACAGGGGCAAAAACCACAGATACGCAGTATTTT. Residues: CASSPTGAKTTDTQYF.

The V gene is TRBV28, the J gene TRBJ1-5, with unresolved D. The V and J ends lost 4 bases and 2 bases respectively, with 9 bases between them. Germline CDR1 MDHEN, CDR2 SYDVKM. The CDR3 runs to 14 residues. The CDR3 protein is CASSSGSGNQPQHF. The CDR3 nucleotides read TGTGCCAGCAGTTCAGGAAGCGGCAATCAGCCCCAGCATTTT. Using reference TRBV28 and TRBJ1-5 for the parts outside the CDR3, the full variable domain is DVKVTQSSRYLVKRTGEKVFLECVQDMDHENMFWYRQDPGLGLRLIYFSYDVKMKEKGDIPEGYSVSREKKERFSLILESASTNQTSMYLCASSSGSGNQPQHFGDGTRLSIL.

Remarks on this clone: Other nucleotide sequences from this sample produce the same CDR3. J is TRBJ2-2 and V is TRBV9, with no clear D. This CDR3 spans 14 amino acids. V was clipped by 1 base and J by 3 bases, with 7 bases between them. Germline loops: CDR1 SGDLS, CDR2 YYNGEE. The DNA for the CDR3 is TGTGCCAGCAGCGTATCAGGCGACACCGGGGAGCTGTTTTTT. It is translated as CASSVSGDTGELFF.

V usage is TRBV7-8 and J usage is TRBJ1-2; 7 positions match TRBD1. The CDR3 contains 15 residues. CDR1 and CDR2 from the germline V gene are SGHVS and FQNEAQ. V lost 1 base, J lost 4 bases, and 6 bases stayed unmatched. The DNA of the CDR3 is TGTGCCAGCAGCTTAGACCTCACAGGGGCCTATGGCTACACCTTC. Protein sequence: CASSLDLTGAYGYTF.

The chain uses TRBV6-5 and TRBJ2-2; D not certain. Germline V gene lookup returns CDR1 MNHEY and CDR2 SVGAGI. Trimming removed 8 bases at V and 1 base at J, with 5 bases between. The CDR3 consists of 12 residues. CDR3 loop: CASSENTGELFF. The CDR3 region has the DNA TGTGCCAGCTCCGAGAACACCGGGGAGCTGTTTTTT.

The V and J genes are TRBV30 and TRBJ2-1, with 8 bases matching TRBD2. The V gene end was trimmed by 3 bases and the J gene end by 7 bases; junction bases not matched to a gene: 2. Germline lookup yields CDR1 GTSNPN and CDR2 SVGIG (reference sequence). The CDR3 is 12 residues long. In DNA, the CDR3 is TGTGCCTGGAGCGGGGGGGAGAATGAGCAGTTCTTC. As protein: CAWSGGENEQFF.

V is TRBV29-1 and J is TRBJ1-2; D unclear. Germline V gene lookup returns CDR1 SQVTM and CDR2 ANQGSEA. V shed 1 base and J shed 6 bases, with 15 bases lying between them. CDR3 length: 14 amino acids. The CDR3 coding sequence is TGCAGCGTTGAAGGGGGAGGAAGGAGTGATGGCTACACCTTC. It is translated as CSVEGGGRSDGYTF.

The chain recombines TRBV7-6 with TRBJ2-2; 8 bases line up with TRBD2. This CDR3 comprises 16 residues. V lost 3 bases, J lost 2 bases, and 5 bases stayed unmatched. Germline V CDR1 and CDR2: SGHVS, FNYEAQ. CDR3: CASSLQLAANTGELFF. The DNA of the CDR3 is TGTGCCAGCAGCTTGCAACTAGCGGCTAACACCGGGGAGCTGTTTTTT.

Only one count was recorded for this clone. The genes are TRBV28 and TRBJ2-5; 7 bases agree with TRBD1. V was pared by 6 bases and J by 9 bases, with 19 bases of the junction left unmatched. Germline assignment: CDR1 MDHEN and CDR2 SYDVKM. The length of the CDR3 is 16 residues. The CDR3 is CASSPPETGPLTAQYF. Written as DNA, the CDR3 is TGTGCCAGCAGCCCGCCGGAGACAGGGCCTCTCACGGCCCAGTACTTC.

The CDR3 DNA reads as TGTGCCAGCAGTTACTCCCCGGGGCTGAGCGCTGAAGCTTTCTTT. Amino acids: CASSYSPGLSAEAFF. The rearrangement links TRBV6-6 to TRBJ1-1; maybe TRBD1 (5 bases). V lost 0 bases and J 6 bases, leaving 14 bases between the germline ends. The CDR3 has 15 amino acids. Germline V gene sequence: CDR1 MNHNY, CDR2 SVGAGI (reference sequence).

J is TRBJ1-2 and V is TRBV6-5; D unclear. The V end lost 4 bases, the J end lost 4 bases, and 16 bases lay between the germline ends. The CDR3 length is 15 residues. Looked up from germline, CDR1 is MNHEY and CDR2 is SVGAGI. The chain's CDR3 is CASSSPTKTVYGYTF. The CDR3 DNA sequence: TGTGCCAGCAGTTCCCCAACGAAGACCGTCTATGGCTACACCTTC.